The T cell receptor (beta chain) under discussion was sequenced for a study of blood T cells in healthy people across ages. Findings and caveats of the study: Older age went with lower TCR beta diversity per million T cells, in a roughly linear way. With unsorted PBMCs, a conclusive comparison of naive versus antigen-experienced cells was not possible.

The donors, all healthy, were Caucasians living in Russia, aged 6 to 90. Each sample provided at least 5.5 micrograms of extracted total RNA. As to this clonotype: Its antigen is currently unknown.

Then a second PCR, running roughly 7 to 12 cycles, was carried out with a sample-barcoded 5' primer and a J-beta primer mix. TCRdb fed the 5' RACE reads into MiXCR, producing one record per CDR3 protein. The repertoire consists of about 640,000 distinct CDR3 sequences, with approximately 50% occurring once and the leading ten covering 35% to 40%. This TCR was recovered from a man aged 55 to 70 in good health. Source material: blood.

The CDR3 nucleotides are TGTGCCAGCAGTAGACAGGATGAGCAGTTCTTC. As protein: CASSRQDEQFF. This chain joins TRBV6-5 and TRBJ2-1; D is perhaps TRBD1 (6 bases). Trimming cost V 5 bases and J 8 bases, with 7 bases left between them. The CDR3 is 11 residues long. The germline gives CDR1 MNHEY, CDR2 SVGAGI.